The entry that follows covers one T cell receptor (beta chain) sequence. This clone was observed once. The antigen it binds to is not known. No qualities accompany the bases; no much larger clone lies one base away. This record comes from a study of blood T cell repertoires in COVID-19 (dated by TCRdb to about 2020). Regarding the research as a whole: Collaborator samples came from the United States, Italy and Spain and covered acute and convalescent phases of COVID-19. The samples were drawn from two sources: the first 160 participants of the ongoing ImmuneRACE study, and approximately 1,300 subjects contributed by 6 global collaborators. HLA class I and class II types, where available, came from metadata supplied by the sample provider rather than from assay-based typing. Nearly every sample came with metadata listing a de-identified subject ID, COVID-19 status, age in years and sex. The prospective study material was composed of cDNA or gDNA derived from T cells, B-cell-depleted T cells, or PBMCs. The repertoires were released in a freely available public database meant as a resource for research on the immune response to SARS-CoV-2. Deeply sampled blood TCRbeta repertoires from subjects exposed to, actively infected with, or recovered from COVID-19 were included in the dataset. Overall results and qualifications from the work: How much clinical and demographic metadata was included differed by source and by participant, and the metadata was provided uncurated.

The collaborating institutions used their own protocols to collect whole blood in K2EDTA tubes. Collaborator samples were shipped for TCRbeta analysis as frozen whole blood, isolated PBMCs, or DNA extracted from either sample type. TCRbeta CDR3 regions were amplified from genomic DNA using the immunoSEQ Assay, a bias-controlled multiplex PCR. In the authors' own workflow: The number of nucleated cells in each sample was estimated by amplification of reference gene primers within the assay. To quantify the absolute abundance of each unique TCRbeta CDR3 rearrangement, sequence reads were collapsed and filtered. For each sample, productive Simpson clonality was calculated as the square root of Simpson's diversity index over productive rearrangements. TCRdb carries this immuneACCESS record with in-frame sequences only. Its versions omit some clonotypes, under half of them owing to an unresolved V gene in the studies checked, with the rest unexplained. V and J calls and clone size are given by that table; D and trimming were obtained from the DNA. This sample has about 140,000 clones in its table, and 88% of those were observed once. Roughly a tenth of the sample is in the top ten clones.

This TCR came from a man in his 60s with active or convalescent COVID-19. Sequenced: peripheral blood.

The nucleotide sequence reads as follows: TGTGCCAGCAACAATCAGGGGGCGAATTCACCCCTCCACTTT. It translates to CASNNQGANSPLHF. The chain is made from TRBV6-5 and TRBJ1-6; 8 middle bases align to TRBD1. The CDR3 contains 14 residues, cysteine and phenylalanine counted. Of the read, only the CDR3 DNA is kept; its 42 bases are in frame from base 1. Compared with germline, V lacks 7 bases and J lacks 7 bases; bases without a gene match: 6. The germline V gene yields MNHEY for CDR1 and SVGAGI for CDR2.